The clone carrying this T cell receptor beta chain has only a few counts. Sequenced by immunoSEQ multiplex PCR; TCRdb stores in-frame clones only, minus some. The sample shows over 10,000 clones, approximately 74% of them seen only once. This specimen belongs to a study of tumor-infiltrating lymphocytes in localized non-small cell lung cancer. Background on the study: Each patient gave resected tumor and non-adjacent uninvolved lung tissue.

Sequences were obtained from uninvolved lung tissue not adjacent to the tumor. The sequence came from a human donor with non-small cell lung cancer.

CDR3 nucleotides: TGTGCCAGCAGCGATAATTCACCCCTCCACTTT. Amino acids: CASSDNSPLHF. The chain recombines TRBV2 with TRBJ1-6; D gene ambiguous. Trimming took off 6 bases at V and 5 bases at J, with 2 bases between the two ends. CDR1 is SNHLY, CDR2 FYNNEI, per germline. This CDR3 comprises 11 residues.